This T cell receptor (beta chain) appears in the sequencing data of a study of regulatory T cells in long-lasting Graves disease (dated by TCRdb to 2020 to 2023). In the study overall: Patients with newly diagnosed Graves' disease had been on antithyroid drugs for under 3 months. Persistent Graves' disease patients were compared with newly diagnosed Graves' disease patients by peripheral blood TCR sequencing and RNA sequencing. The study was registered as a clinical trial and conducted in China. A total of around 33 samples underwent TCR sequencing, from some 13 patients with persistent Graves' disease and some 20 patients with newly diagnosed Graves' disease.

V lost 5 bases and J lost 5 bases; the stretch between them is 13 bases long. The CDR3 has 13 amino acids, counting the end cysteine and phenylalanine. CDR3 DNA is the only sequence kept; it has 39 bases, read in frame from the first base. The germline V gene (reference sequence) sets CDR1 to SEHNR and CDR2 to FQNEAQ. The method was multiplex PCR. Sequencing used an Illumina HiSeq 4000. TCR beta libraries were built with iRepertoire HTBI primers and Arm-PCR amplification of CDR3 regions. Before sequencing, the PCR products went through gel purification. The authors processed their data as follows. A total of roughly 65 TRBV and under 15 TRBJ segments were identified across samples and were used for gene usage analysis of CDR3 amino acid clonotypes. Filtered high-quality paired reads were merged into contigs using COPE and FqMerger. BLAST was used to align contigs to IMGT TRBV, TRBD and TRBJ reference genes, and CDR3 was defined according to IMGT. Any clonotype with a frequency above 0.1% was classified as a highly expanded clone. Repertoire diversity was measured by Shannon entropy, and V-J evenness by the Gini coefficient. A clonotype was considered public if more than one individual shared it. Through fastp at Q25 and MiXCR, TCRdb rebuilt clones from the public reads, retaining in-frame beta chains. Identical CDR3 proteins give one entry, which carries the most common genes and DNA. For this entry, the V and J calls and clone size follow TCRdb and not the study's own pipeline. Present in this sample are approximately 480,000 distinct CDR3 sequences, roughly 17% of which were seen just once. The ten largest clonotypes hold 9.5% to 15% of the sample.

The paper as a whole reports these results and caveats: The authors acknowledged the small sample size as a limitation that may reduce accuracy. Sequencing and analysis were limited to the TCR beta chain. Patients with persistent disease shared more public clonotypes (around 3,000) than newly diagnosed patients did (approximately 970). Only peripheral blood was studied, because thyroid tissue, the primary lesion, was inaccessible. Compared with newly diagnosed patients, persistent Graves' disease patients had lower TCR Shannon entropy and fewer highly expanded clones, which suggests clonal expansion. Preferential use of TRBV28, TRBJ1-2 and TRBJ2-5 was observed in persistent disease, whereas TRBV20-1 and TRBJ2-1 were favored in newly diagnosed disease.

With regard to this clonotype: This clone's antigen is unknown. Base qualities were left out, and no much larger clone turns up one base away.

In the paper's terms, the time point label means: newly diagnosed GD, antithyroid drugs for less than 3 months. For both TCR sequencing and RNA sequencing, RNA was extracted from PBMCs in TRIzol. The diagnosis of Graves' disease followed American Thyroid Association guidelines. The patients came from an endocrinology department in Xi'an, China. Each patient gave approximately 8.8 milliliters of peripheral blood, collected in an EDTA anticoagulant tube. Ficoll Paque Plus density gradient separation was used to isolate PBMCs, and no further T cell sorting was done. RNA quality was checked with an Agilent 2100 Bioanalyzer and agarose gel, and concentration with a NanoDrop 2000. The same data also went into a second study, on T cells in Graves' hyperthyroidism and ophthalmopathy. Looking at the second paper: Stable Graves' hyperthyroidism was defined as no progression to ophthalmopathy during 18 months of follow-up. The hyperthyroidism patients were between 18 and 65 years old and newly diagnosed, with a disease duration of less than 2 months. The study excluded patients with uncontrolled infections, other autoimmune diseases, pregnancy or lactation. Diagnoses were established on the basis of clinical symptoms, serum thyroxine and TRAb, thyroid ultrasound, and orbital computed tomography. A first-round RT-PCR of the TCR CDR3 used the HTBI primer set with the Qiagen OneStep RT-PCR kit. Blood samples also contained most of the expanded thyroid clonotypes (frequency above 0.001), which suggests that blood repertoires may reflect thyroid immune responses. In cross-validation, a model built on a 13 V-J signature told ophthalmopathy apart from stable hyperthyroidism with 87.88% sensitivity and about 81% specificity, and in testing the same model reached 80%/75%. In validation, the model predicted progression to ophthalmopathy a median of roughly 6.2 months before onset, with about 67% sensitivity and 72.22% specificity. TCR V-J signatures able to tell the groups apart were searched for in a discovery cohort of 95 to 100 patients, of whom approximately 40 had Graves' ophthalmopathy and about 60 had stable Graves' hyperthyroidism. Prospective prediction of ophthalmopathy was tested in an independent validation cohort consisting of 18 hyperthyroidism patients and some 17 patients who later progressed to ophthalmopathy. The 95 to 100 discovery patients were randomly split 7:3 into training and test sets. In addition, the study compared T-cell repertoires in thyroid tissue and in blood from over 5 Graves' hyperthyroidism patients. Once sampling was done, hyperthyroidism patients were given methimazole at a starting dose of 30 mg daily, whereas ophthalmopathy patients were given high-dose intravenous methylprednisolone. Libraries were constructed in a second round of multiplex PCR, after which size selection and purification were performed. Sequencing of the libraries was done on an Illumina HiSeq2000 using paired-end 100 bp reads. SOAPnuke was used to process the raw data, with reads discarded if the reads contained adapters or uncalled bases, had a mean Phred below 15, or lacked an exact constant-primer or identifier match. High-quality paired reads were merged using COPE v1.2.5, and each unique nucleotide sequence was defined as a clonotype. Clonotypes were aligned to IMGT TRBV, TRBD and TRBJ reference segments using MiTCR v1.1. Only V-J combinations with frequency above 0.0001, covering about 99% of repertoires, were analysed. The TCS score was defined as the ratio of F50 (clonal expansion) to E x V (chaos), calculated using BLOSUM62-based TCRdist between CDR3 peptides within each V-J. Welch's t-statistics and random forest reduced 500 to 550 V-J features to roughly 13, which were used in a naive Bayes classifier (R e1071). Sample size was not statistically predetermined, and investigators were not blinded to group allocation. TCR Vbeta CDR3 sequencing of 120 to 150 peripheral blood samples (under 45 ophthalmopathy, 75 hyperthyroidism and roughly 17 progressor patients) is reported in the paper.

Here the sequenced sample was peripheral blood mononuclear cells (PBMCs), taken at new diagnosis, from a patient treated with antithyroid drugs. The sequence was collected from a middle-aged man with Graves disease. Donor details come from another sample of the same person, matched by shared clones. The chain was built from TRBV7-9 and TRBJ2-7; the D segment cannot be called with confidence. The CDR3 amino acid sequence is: CASSSTESDEQYF. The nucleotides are TGTGCCAGCAGCAGCACCGAATCGGACGAGCAGTACTTC.